The rows below give T cell receptor beta chains drawn from one sample of a study of blood T cell repertoires in COVID-19. This table comes from immunoSEQ multiplex PCR, and its TCRdb copy is limited to in-frame clones, with some not included. The sample lists roughly 180,000 clones, roughly 85% occurring once. The material sequenced was peripheral blood. These receptors all come from a man aged 55 to 70 with acute or convalescent COVID-19. Each CDR3 is given with its conserved first and last residue. The D gene is left open where the match is weak. Some rows mark clone size as missing; the rest say once, few, many or name a class of expanded clone.

clone size: NA
V gene: TRBV7-8
J gene: TRBJ1-5
D gene: NA
CDR3 length: 14
CDR3 protein: CASSPLGTNQPQHF
CDR3 DNA: TGTGCCAGCAGCCCACTCGGGACAAACCAGCCCCAGCATTTT

clone size: NA
V gene: TRBV7-2
J gene: TRBJ1-2
D gene: NA
CDR3 length: 16
CDR3 protein: CASSARSAGNDYGYTF
CDR3 DNA: TGTGCCAGCAGCGCCCGCTCGGCAGGGAACGACTATGGCTACACCTTC

clone size: NA
V gene: TRBV3-1/TRBV3-2
J gene: TRBJ2-5
D gene: NA
CDR3 length: 14
CDR3 protein: CASSQSGVGSTQYF
CDR3 DNA: TGTGCCAGCAGCCAATCGGGGGTAGGTTCGACCCAGTACTTC

clone size: NA
V gene: TRBV20-1
J gene: TRBJ1-4
D gene: TRBD1
CDR3 length: 14
CDR3 protein: CSASPHRGDEKLFF
CDR3 DNA: TGCAGTGCTAGTCCCCACAGGGGCGATGAAAAACTGTTTTTT

clone size: NA
V gene: TRBV5-1
J gene: TRBJ2-7
D gene: NA
CDR3 length: 15
CDR3 protein: CASSPEWDTSYEQYF
CDR3 DNA: TGCGCCAGCAGCCCGGAATGGGACACCTCCTACGAGCAGTACTTC

clone size: NA
V gene: TRBV3-1/TRBV3-2
J gene: TRBJ2-3
D gene: TRBD2
CDR3 length: 13
CDR3 protein: CASAAGEIDTQYF
CDR3 DNA: TGTGCCAGCGCGGCGGGAGAAATAGATACGCAGTATTTT

clone size: NA
V gene: TRBV28
J gene: TRBJ1-6
D gene: NA
CDR3 length: 14
CDR3 protein: CASTVGGMDSPLHF
CDR3 DNA: TGTGCCAGCACCGTGGGGGGGATGGATTCACCCCTCCACTTT

clone size: NA
V gene: TRBV2
J gene: TRBJ2-3
D gene: NA
CDR3 length: 11
CDR3 protein: CASTWHDTQYF
CDR3 DNA: TGTGCCAGCACCTGGCACGATACGCAGTATTTT

clone size: NA
V gene: TRBV20-1
J gene: TRBJ2-7
D gene: NA
CDR3 length: 11
CDR3 protein: CRAYRSGEQYF
CDR3 DNA: TGCAGGGCCTATCGGTCGGGCGAGCAGTACTTC

clone size: NA
V gene: TRBV11-2
J gene: TRBJ1-5
D gene: NA
CDR3 length: 15
CDR3 protein: CASSRGRNSNQPQHF
CDR3 DNA: TGTGCCAGCAGCCGCGGGCGGAATAGCAATCAGCCCCAGCATTTT

clone size: NA
V gene: TRBV19
J gene: TRBJ2-7
D gene: TRBD2
CDR3 length: 14
CDR3 protein: CASSSSGGSYEQYF
CDR3 DNA: TGTGCCAGTAGTTCTAGCGGGGGTTCCTACGAGCAGTACTTC

clone size: NA
V gene: TRBV5-8
J gene: TRBJ2-5
D gene: TRBD1
CDR3 length: 16
CDR3 protein: CASSLLGAGGEETQYF
CDR3 DNA: TGTGCCAGCAGCTTACTCGGGGCAGGGGGCGAAGAGACCCAGTACTTC

clone size: NA
V gene: TRBV14
J gene: TRBJ1-1
D gene: NA
CDR3 length: 13
CDR3 protein: CASSQADGTEAFF
CDR3 DNA: TGTGCCAGCAGCCAGGCGGATGGCACTGAAGCTTTCTTT

clone size: NA
V gene: TRBV7-8
J gene: TRBJ1-2
D gene: NA
CDR3 length: 15
CDR3 protein: CASSLAVRATYGYTF
CDR3 DNA: TGTGCCAGCAGCTTAGCGGTCAGGGCAACCTATGGCTACACCTTC

clone size: NA
V gene: TRBV6-1
J gene: TRBJ2-7
D gene: TRBD2
CDR3 length: 16
CDR3 protein: CASSEGYGGSSYEQYF
CDR3 DNA: TGTGCCAGCAGTGAAGGGTACGGGGGGAGCTCCTACGAGCAGTACTTC

clone size: NA
V gene: TRBV3-1/TRBV3-2
J gene: TRBJ1-1
D gene: NA
CDR3 length: 12
CDR3 protein: CASSHAGSGAFF
CDR3 DNA: TGTGCCAGCAGCCATGCAGGGTCCGGAGCTTTCTTT

clone size: NA
V gene: TRBV5-6
J gene: TRBJ1-6
D gene: TRBD1
CDR3 length: 16
CDR3 protein: CASSSSRGAYNSPLHF
CDR3 DNA: TGTGCCAGCAGCTCCAGCAGGGGGGCCTATAATTCACCCCTCCACTTT

clone size: NA
V gene: TRBV28
J gene: TRBJ2-7
D gene: NA
CDR3 length: 14
CDR3 protein: CASSFWGLAYEQYF
CDR3 DNA: TGTGCCAGCAGTTTTTGGGGCCTTGCCTACGAGCAGTACTTC

clone size: few
V gene: TRBV11-3
J gene: TRBJ1-1
D gene: NA
CDR3 length: 14
CDR3 protein: CASSFSGTNTEAFF
CDR3 DNA: TGTGCCAGCAGCTTTAGCGGGACGAACACTGAAGCTTTCTTT

clone size: NA
V gene: TRBV11-2
J gene: TRBJ1-5
D gene: NA
CDR3 length: 16
CDR3 protein: CASSPSGRGLGQPQHF
CDR3 DNA: TGTGCCAGCAGCCCGAGCGGGAGGGGCCTCGGCCAGCCCCAGCATTTT

clone size: NA
V gene: TRBV9
J gene: TRBJ1-2
D gene: TRBD1
CDR3 length: 14
CDR3 protein: CASSPQGVSYGYTF
CDR3 DNA: TGTGCCAGCAGCCCCCAGGGGGTATCCTATGGCTACACCTTC

clone size: NA
V gene: TRBV5-1
J gene: TRBJ1-2
D gene: NA
CDR3 length: 16
CDR3 protein: CARSRGGARGVYGYTF
CDR3 DNA: TGCGCCCGCAGCCGCGGGGGGGCGAGGGGTGTCTATGGCTACACCTTC

clone size: NA
V gene: TRBV28
J gene: TRBJ1-6
D gene: TRBD1
CDR3 length: 15
CDR3 protein: CASSSRDRLNSPLHF
CDR3 DNA: TGTGCCAGCAGTTCCCGGGACAGGCTGAATTCACCCCTCCACTTT

clone size: NA
V gene: TRBV7-3
J gene: TRBJ1-5
D gene: TRBD1
CDR3 length: 13
CDR3 protein: CASSLGQGQPQHF
CDR3 DNA: TGTGCCAGCAGCCTGGGACAGGGTCAGCCCCAGCATTTT

clone size: NA
V gene: TRBV7-2
J gene: TRBJ2-3
D gene: TRBD2
CDR3 length: 16
CDR3 protein: CASSLGGLARGDTQYF
CDR3 DNA: TGTGCCAGCAGCTTGGGCGGACTAGCGAGGGGAGATACGCAGTATTTT

clone size: NA
V gene: TRBV3-1/TRBV3-2
J gene: TRBJ2-7
D gene: NA
CDR3 length: 14
CDR3 protein: CASSQSRVTYEQYF
CDR3 DNA: TGTGCCAGCAGCCAATCCCGGGTTACCTACGAGCAGTACTTC

clone size: NA
V gene: TRBV18
J gene: TRBJ2-1
D gene: NA
CDR3 length: 13
CDR3 protein: CASSPGQRDEQFF
CDR3 DNA: TGTGCCAGCTCGCCCGGCCAGAGGGATGAGCAGTTCTTC

clone size: NA
V gene: TRBV15
J gene: TRBJ1-2
D gene: NA
CDR3 length: 14
CDR3 protein: CATSRGTGSVGYTF
CDR3 DNA: TGTGCCACCAGCAGAGGAACAGGGTCGGTTGGCTACACCTTC

clone size: NA
V gene: TRBV18
J gene: TRBJ2-7
D gene: TRBD2
CDR3 length: 15
CDR3 protein: CASSLTSGRAYEQYF
CDR3 DNA: TGTGCCAGCTCCCTAACTAGCGGGAGGGCCTACGAGCAGTACTTC

clone size: once
V gene: TRBV6-6
J gene: TRBJ2-1
D gene: TRBD2
CDR3 length: 15
CDR3 protein: CASSQGLAANNEQFF
CDR3 DNA: TGTGCCAGCAGCCAAGGACTAGCGGCGAACAATGAGCAGTTCTTC

clone size: NA
V gene: TRBV10-1
J gene: TRBJ2-7
D gene: TRBD2
CDR3 length: 15
CDR3 protein: CASSEGLADNYEQYF
CDR3 DNA: TGCGCCAGCAGTGAAGGACTAGCGGACAACTACGAGCAGTACTTC

clone size: NA
V gene: TRBV28
J gene: TRBJ2-2
D gene: TRBD2
CDR3 length: 14
CDR3 protein: CASSFDVAGGELFF
CDR3 DNA: TGTGCCAGCAGTTTCGATGTAGCGGGAGGGGAGCTGTTTTTT

clone size: NA
V gene: TRBV19
J gene: TRBJ2-7
D gene: TRBD2
CDR3 length: 14
CDR3 protein: CAIFSGSETYEQYF
CDR3 DNA: TGTGCCATCTTTAGCGGGAGCGAGACCTACGAGCAGTACTTC

clone size: NA
V gene: TRBV6-4
J gene: TRBJ2-2
D gene: TRBD2
CDR3 length: 15
CDR3 protein: CASSVLAGDTGELFF
CDR3 DNA: TGTGCCAGCAGTGTACTAGCGGGAGACACCGGGGAGCTGTTTTTT

clone size: few
V gene: TRBV25-1
J gene: TRBJ1-1
D gene: TRBD1
CDR3 length: 15
CDR3 protein: CASSPTPGQGSEAFF
CDR3 DNA: TGTGCCAGCAGTCCAACTCCGGGACAGGGCTCTGAAGCTTTCTTT